The TCR beta chain under discussion was sequenced for a study of shared clonotypes between healthy human individuals. Study observations and caveats: What naive subsets generally showed was a larger estimated richness than memory subsets showed.

The data were produced by immunoSEQ multiplex PCR, yet TCRdb's version contains in-frame clones alone and is incomplete. The top ten hold 0.1% to 0.15% of the sample, which has 2 million to 2.5 million clones, around 95% seen once. The study drew all its donors from Caucasian adults living in Nashville, Tennessee. Comment on this clone: Its antigen remains unknown.

V was pared by 0 bases and J by 7 bases, with 14 bases between. Germline values: CDR1 SGHNT, CDR2 YYREEE (reference sequence). This CDR3 is built from 16 residues. This rearrangement joins TRBV5-4 to TRBJ1-6; D is possibly TRBD1 (6 bases). The TCR was taken from a man between 18 and 35 years old in good health. Material: naive CD4+ T cells sorted from blood. Specified subset: CD45RA+ positively selected. CDR3 amino acids: CASSLGTGTTNSPLHF. As DNA, the CDR3 is TGTGCCAGCAGCTTGGGGACCGGGACAACCAATTCACCCCTCCACTTT.